This TCR beta chain is from a study of PD-1 blockade in classical Hodgkin lymphoma. Study-level points and caveats: Prior therapy or disease activity may underlie the repertoire differences, whose causes remain undefined. Newly diagnosed patients were reported to exhibit reduced baseline TCR diversity relative to healthy donors.

The table came from immunoSEQ multiplex PCR; TCRdb's copy has only in-frame clones and leaves some out. Among over 15,000 clones listed, 60% to 75% were seen once. In regard to this clone: Its antigen remains unknown.

The germline CDR1 and CDR2 sequences are SQVTM and ANQGSEA. The CDR3 contains 15 residues. V gave up 7 bases and J gave up 1 base; unmatched junction bases: 8. Time point given: cycle 4 day 1 (C4D1), after five to seven weeks of nivolumab. All patients experienced relapse after autologous stem cell transplantation, and brentuximab vedotin exposure was variable. The clonotype originates from a human donor with classical Hodgkin lymphoma. This sequence joins TRBV29-1 and TRBJ2-1, with 9 nucleotides matching TRBD2. Sequencing was performed on peripheral blood mononuclear cells (PBMCs), taken before the fourth cycle of nivolumab. CDR3 region: CSARLAGGSYNEQFF. The CDR3 DNA reads as TGCAGCGCCCGACTGGCGGGAGGGTCCTACAATGAGCAGTTCTTC.